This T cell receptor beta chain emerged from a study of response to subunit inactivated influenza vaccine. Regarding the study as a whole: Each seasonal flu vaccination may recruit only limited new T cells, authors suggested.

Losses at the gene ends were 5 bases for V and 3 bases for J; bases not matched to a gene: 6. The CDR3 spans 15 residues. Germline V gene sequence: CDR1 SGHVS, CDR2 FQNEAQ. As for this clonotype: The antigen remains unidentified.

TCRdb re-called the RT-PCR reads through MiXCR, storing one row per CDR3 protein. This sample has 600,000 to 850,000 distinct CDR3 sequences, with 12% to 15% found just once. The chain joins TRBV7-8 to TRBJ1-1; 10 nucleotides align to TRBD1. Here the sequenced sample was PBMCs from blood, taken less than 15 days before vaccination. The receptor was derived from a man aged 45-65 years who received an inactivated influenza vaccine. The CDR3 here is CASSPGTGEDTEAFF. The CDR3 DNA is TGTGCCAGCAGCCCCGGGACAGGGGAGGACACTGAAGCTTTCTTT.